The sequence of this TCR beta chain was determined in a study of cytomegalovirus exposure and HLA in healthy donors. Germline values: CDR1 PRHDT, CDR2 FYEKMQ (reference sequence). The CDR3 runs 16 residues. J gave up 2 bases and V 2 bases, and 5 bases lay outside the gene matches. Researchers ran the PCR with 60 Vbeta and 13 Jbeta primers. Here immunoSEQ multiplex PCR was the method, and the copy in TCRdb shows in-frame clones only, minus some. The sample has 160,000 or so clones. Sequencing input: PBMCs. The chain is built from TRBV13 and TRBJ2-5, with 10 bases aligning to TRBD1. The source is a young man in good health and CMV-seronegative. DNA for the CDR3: TGTGCCAGCAGCTTATTGGACAGGGGGACTCAAGAGACCCAGTACTTC. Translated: CASSLLDRGTQETQYF.